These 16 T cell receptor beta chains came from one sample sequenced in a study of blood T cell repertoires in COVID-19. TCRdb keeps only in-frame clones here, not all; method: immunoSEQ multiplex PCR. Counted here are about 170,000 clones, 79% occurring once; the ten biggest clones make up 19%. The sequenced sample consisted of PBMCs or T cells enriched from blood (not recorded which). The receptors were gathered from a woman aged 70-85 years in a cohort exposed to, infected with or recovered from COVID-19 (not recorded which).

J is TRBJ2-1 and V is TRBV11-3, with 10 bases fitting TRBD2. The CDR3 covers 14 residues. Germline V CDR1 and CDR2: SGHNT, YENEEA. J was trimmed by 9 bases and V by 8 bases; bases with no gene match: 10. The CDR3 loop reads CASGGTSEPPEQFF. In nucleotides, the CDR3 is TGTGCCAGCGGTGGGACTAGCGAACCTCCTGAGCAGTTCTTC.

The CDR3 sequence is CASSVGGSRETQYF. The DNA for the CDR3 is TGTGCCAGCAGCGTCGGTGGGAGTCGAGAGACCCAGTACTTC. V and J are TRBV9 and TRBJ2-5; tentative D call: TRBD2 (5 bases). CDR3 length: 14 residues. Looked up from germline, CDR1 is SGDLS and CDR2 is YYNGEE. Trimming cost V 2 bases and J 4 bases, with 12 bases left between them.

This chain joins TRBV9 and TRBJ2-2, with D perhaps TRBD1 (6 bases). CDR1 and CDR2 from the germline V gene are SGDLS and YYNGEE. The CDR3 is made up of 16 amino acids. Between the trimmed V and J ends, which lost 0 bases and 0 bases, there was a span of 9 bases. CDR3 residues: CASSVGAGANTGELFF. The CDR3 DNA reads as TGTGCCAGCAGCGTAGGGGCAGGGGCGAACACCGGGGAGCTGTTTTTT.

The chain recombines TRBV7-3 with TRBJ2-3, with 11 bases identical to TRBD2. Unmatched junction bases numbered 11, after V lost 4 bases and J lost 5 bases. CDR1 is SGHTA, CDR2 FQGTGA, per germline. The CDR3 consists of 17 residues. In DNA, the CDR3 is TGTGCCAGCAGCTCTCTAATTTTTAGCGGGAGGGGAGATACGCAGTATTTT. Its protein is CASSSLIFSGRGDTQYF.

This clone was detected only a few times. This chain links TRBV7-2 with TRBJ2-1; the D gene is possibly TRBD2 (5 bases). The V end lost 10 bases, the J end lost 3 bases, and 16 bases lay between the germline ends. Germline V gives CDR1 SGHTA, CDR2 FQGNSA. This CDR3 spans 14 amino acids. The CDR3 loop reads CATAPGIDYNEQFF. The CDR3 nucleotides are TGTGCCACCGCTCCGGGGATTGACTACAATGAGCAGTTCTTC.

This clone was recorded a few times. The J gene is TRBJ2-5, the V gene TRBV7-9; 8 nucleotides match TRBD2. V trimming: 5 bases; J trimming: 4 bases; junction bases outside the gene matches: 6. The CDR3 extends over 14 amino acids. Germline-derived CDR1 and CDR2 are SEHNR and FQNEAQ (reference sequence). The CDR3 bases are TGTGCCAGCAGCCCGCCGGGGGGGCCAGAGACCCAGTACTTC. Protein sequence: CASSPPGGPETQYF.

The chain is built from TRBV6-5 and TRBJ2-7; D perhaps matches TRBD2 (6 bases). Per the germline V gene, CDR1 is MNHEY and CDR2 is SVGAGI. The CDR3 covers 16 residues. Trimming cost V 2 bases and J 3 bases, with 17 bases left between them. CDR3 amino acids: CASSYGLPGLNYEQYF. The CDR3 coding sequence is TGTGCCAGCAGTTACGGACTACCAGGGCTAAACTACGAGCAGTACTTC.

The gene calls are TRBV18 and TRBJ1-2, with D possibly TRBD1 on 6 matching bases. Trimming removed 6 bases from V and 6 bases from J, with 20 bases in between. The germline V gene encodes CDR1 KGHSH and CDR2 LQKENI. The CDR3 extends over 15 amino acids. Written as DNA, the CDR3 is TGTGCCAGCTCTCTTACTACCGGGACATACGATGGCTACACCTTC. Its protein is CASSLTTGTYDGYTF. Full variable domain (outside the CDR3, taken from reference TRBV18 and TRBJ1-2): NAGVMQNPRHLVRRRGQEARLRCSPMKGHSHVYWYRQLPEEGLKFMVYLQKENIIDESGMPKERFSAEFPKEGPSILRIQQVVRGDSAAYFCASSLTTGTYDGYTFGSGTRLTVV.

DNA of the CDR3: TGCGCCAGCAGCCCGGCGGGGGGCTTAAGCACAGATACGCAGTATTTT. Its protein is CASSPAGGLSTDTQYF. This chain links TRBV5-1 with TRBJ2-3; 8 bases are shared with TRBD2. The CDR3 consists of 16 residues. Germline V gene sequence: CDR1 SGHRS, CDR2 YFSETQ. V lost 4 bases to trimming and J lost 0 bases; unmatched junction nucleotides: 7. The variable domain in full, completed from reference TRBV5-1 and TRBJ2-3, reads KAGVTQTPRYLIKTRGQQVTLSCSPISGHRSVSWYQQTPGQGLQFLFEYFSETQRNKGNFPGRFSGRQFSNSRSEMNVSTLELGDSALYLCASSPAGGLSTDTQYFGPGTRLTVL.

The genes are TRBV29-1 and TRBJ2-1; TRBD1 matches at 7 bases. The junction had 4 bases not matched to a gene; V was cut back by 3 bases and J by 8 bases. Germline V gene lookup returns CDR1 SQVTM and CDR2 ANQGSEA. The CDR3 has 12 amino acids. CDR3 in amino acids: CSVDEGADEQFF. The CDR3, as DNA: TGCAGCGTTGATGAGGGGGCGGATGAGCAGTTCTTC.

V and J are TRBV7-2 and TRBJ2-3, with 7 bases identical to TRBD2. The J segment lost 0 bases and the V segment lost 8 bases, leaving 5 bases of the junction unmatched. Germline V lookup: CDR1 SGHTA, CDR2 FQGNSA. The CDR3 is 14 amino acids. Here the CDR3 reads CASAKGGSTDTQYF. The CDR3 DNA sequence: TGTGCCAGCGCCAAGGGAGGGAGCACAGATACGCAGTATTTT. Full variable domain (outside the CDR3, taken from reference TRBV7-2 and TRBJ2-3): GAGVSQSPSNKVTEKGKDVELRCDPISGHTALYWYRQSLGQGLEFLIYFQGNSAPDKSGLPSDRFSAERTGGSVSTLTIQRTQQEDSAVYLCASAKGGSTDTQYFGPGTRLTVL.

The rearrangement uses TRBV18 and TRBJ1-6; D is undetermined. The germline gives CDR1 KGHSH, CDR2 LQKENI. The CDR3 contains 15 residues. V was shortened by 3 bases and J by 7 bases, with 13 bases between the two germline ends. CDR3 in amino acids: CASSPRGRLNSPLHF. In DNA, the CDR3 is TGTGCCAGCTCACCGAGAGGGAGATTAAATTCACCCCTCCACTTT.

The CDR3 loop reads CASSQGTSGSYEQYF. The DNA for the CDR3 is TGTGCCAGCAGCCAGGGGACTAGCGGGAGCTACGAGCAGTACTTC. The rearrangement uses TRBV3-1 (or the pseudogene TRBV3-2) and TRBJ2-7; TRBD2 agrees at 14 bases. Germline V CDR1 and CDR2: LGHDT, YNNKEL (reference sequence). The CDR3 sequence is 15 residues long. Losses at the gene ends were 3 bases for V and 3 bases for J; bases not matched to a gene: 1.

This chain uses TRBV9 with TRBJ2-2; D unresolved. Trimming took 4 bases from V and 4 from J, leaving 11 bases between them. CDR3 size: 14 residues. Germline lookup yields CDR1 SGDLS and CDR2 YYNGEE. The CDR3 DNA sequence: TGTGCCAGCAGCTTCACTCCCGTCACCGGGGAGCTGTTTTTT. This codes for CASSFTPVTGELFF.

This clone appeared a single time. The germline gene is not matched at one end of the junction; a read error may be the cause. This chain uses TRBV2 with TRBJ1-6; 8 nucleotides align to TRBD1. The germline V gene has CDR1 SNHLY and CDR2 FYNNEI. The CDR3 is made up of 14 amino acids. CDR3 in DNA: TGTGCTAGCAGTGTTGGACAGGGTAACTCACCCCTCCACTTT. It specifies CASSVGQGNSPLHF.

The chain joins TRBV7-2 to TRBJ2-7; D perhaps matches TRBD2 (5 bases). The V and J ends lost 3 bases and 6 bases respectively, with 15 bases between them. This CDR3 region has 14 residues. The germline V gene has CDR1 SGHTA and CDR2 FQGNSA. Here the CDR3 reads CASSFPTGSTEQYF. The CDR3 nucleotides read TGTGCCAGCAGCTTCCCGACGGGATCCACCGAGCAGTACTTC. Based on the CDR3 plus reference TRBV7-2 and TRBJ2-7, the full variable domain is GAGVSQSPSNKVTEKGKDVELRCDPISGHTALYWYRQSLGQGLEFLIYFQGNSAPDKSGLPSDRFSAERTGGSVSTLTIQRTQQEDSAVYLCASSFPTGSTEQYFGPGTRLTVT.